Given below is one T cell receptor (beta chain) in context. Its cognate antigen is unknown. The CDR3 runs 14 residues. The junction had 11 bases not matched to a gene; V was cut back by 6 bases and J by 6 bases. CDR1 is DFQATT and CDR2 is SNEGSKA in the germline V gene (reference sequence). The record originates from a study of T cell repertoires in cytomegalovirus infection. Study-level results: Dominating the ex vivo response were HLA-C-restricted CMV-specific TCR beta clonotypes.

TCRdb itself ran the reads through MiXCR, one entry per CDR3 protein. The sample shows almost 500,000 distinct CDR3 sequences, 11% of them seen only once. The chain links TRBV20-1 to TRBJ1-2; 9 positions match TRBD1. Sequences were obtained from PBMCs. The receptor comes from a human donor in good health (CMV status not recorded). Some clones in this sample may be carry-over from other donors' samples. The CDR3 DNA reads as TGCAGTGCCATCAGTACAGGGGGCAAGGATGGCTACACCTTC. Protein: CSAISTGGKDGYTF.